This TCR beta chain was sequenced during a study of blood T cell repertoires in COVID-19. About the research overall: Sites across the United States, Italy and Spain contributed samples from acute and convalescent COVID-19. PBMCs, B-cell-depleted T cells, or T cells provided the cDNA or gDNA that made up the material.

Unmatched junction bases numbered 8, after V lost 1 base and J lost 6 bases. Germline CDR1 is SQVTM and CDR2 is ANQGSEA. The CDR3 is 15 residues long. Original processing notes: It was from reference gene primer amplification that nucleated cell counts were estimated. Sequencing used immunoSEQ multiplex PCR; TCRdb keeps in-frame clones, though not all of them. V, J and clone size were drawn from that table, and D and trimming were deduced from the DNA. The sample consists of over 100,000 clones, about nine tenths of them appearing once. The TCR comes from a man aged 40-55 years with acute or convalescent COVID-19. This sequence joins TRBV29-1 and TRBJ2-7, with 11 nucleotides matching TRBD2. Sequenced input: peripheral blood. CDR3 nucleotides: TGCAGCGTTGAAGTTTTGACTAGCGGGATGGGCGAGCAGTACTTC. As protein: CSVEVLTSGMGEQYF.